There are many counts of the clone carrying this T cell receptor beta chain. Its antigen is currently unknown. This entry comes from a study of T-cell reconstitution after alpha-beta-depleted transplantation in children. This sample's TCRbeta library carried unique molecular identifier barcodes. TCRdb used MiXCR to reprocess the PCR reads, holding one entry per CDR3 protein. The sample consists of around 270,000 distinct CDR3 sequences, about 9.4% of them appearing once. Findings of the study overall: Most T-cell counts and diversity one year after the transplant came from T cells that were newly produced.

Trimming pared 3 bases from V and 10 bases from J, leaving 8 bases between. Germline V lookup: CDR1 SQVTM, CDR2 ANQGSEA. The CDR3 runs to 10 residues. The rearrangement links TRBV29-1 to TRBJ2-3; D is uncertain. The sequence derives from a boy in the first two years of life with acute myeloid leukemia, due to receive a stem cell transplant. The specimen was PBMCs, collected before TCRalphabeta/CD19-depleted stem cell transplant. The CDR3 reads CSVEKRAQYF. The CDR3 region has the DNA TGCAGCGTTGAGAAACGAGCGCAGTATTTT.